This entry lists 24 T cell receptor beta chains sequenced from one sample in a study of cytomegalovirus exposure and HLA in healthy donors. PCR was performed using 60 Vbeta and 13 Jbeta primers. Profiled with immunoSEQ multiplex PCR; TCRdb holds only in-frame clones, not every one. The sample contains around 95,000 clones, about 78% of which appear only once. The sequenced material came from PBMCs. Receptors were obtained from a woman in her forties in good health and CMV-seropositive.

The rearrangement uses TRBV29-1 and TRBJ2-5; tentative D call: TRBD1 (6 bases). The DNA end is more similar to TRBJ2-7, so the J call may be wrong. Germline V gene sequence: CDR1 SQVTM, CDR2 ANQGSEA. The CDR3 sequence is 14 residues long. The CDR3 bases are TGCAGCGCAGAGCGGTACAGGGAATGTGACGAGCAGTACTTC. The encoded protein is CSAERYRECDEQYF.

CDR3 nucleotides: TGCGCCAGCAGCCAGAGGACTAGCGGTAGCACAGATACGCAGTATTTT. Its translation is CASSQRTSGSTDTQYF. The V gene is TRBV4-1, the J gene TRBJ2-3; TRBD2 aligns across 10 bases. The CDR3 spans 16 residues. Trimming at V came to 3 bases and at J to 0 bases, leaving 3 bases not matched to a gene. Germline CDR1 reads MGHRA; CDR2 reads YSYEKL.

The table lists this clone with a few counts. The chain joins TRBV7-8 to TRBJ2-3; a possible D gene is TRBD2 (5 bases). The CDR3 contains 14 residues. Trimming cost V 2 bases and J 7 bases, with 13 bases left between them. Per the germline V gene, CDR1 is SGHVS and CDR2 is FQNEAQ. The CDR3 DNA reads TGTGCCAGCAGCTTACGACGGGATCGGAATACGCAGTATTTT. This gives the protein CASSLRRDRNTQYF. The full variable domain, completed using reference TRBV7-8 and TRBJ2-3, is GAGVSQSPRYKVAKRGQDVALRCDPISGHVSLFWYQQALGQGPEFLTYFQNEAQLDKSGLPSDRFFAERPEGSVSTLKIQRTQQEDSAVYLCASSLRRDRNTQYFGPGTRLTVL.

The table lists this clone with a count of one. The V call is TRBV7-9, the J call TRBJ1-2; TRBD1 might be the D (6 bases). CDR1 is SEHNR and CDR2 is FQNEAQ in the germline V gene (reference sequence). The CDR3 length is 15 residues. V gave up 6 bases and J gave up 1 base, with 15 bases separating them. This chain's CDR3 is CASSSTGGVNYGYTF. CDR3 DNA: TGTGCCAGCAGTTCGACGGGGGGCGTTAACTATGGCTACACCTTC.

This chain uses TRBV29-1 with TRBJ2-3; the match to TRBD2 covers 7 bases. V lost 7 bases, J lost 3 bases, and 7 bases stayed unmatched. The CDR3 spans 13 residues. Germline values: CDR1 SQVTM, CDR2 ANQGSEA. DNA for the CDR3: TGCAGCGGAGCGGGAAGTAATACAGATACGCAGTATTTT. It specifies CSGAGSNTDTQYF.

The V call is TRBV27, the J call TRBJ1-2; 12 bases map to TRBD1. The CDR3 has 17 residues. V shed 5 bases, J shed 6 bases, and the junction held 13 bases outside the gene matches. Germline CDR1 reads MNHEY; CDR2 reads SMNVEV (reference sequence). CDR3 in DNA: TGTGCCAGCAGTCCGTGGGACAGGGGGCGCATTTTCCATGGCTACACCTTC. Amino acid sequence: CASSPWDRGRIFHGYTF.

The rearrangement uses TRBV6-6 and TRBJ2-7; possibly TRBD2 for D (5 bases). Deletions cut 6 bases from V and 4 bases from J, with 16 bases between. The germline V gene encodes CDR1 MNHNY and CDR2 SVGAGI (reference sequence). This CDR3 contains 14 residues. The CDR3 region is CASSDLAAGYEQYF. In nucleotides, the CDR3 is TGTGCCAGCAGCGATCTAGCTGCGGGTTACGAGCAGTACTTC.

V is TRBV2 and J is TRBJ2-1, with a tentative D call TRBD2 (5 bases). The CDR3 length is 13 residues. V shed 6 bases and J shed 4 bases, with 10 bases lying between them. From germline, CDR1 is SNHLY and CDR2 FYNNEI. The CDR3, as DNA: TGTGCCAGCAGACTAGGTACTTACAATGAGCAGTTCTTC. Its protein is CASRLGTYNEQFF.

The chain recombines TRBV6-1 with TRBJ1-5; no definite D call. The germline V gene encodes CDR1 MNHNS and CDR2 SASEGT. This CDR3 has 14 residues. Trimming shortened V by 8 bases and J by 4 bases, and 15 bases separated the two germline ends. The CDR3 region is CASALTHPNQPQHF. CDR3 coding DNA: TGTGCCAGCGCTTTGACACATCCTAATCAGCCCCAGCATTTT.

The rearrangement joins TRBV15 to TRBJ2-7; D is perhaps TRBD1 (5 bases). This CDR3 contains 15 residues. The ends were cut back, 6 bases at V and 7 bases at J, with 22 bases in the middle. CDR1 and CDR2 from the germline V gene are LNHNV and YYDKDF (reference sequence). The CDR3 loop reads CATREFGQVSPEQYF. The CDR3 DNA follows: TGTGCCACCAGAGAGTTTGGACAAGTGAGCCCAGAGCAGTACTTC.

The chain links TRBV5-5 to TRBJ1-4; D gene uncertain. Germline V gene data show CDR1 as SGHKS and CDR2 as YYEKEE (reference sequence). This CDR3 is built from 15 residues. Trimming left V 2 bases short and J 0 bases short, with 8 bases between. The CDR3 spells CASSFSSSTNEKLFF. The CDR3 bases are TGTGCCAGCAGCTTTTCGTCGTCAACTAATGAAAAACTGTTTTTT.

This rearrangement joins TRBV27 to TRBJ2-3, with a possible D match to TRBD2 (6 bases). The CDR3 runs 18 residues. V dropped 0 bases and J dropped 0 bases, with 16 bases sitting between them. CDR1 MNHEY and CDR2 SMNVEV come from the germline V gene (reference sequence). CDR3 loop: CASSLSMPREFSTDTQYF. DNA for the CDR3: TGTGCCAGCAGTTTATCGATGCCCCGGGAGTTTAGCACAGATACGCAGTATTTT.

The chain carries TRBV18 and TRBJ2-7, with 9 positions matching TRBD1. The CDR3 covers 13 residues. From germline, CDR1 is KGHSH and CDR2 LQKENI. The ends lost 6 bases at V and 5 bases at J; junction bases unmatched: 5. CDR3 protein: CASSSQGADEQYF. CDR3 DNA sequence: TGTGCCAGCTCTTCACAGGGGGCGGACGAGCAGTACTTC.

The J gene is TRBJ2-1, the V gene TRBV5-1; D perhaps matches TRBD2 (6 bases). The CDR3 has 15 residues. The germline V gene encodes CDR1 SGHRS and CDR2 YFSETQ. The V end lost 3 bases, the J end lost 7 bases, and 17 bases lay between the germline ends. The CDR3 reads CASSYSGTDGNEQFF. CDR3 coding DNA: TGCGCCAGCAGCTACTCCGGGACTGACGGTAATGAGCAGTTCTTC.

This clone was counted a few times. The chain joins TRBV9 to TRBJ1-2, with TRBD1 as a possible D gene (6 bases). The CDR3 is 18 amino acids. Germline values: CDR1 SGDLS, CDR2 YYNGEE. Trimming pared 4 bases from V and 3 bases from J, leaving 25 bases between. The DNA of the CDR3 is TGTGCCAGCAGCTCAAGCGGGACACGGACCACCAACTACTATGGCTACACCTTC. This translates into CASSSSGTRTTNYYGYTF.

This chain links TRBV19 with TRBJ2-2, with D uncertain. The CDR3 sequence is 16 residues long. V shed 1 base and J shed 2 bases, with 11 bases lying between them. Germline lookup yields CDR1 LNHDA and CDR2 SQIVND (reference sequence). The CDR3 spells CASSIGQVLNTGELFF. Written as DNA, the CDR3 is TGTGCCAGTAGTATAGGTCAAGTACTAAACACCGGGGAGCTGTTTTTT.

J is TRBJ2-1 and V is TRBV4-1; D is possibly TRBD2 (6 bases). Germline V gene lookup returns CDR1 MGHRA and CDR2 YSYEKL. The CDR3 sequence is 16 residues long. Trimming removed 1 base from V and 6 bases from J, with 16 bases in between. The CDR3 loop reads CASSQVVGTAFNEQFF. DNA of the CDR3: TGCGCCAGCAGCCAAGTTGTTGGGACTGCTTTCAATGAGCAGTTCTTC.

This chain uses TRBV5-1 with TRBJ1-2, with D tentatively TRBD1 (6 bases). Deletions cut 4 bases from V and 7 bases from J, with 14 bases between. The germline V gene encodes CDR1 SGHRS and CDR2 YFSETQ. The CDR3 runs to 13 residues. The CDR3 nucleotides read TGCGCCAGCAGCGTACAGGGTGGAGGTGGCTACACCTTC. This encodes CASSVQGGGGYTF.

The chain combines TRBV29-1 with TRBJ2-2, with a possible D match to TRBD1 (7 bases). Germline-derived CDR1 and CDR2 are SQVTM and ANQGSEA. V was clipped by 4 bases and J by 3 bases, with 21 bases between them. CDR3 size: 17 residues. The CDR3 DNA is TGCAGCGTTGTTAAAGCCAGGGGGGTGATGGACACCGGGGAGCTGTTTTTT. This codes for CSVVKARGVMDTGELFF.

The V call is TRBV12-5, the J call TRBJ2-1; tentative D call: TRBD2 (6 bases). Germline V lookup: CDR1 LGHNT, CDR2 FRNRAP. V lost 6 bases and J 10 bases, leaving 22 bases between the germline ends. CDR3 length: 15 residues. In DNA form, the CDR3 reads TGTGCTAGTGGCTATGAGGGACTCTCCCCGCGCGAGCAGTTCTTC. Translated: CASGYEGLSPREQFF.

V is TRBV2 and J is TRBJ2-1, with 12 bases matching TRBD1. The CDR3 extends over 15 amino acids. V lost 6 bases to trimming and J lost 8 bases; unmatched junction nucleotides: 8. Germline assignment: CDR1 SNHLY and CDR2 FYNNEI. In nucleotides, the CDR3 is TGTGCCAGCAGCTTAGGGACAGGGGGCTCCTATGAGCAGTTCTTC. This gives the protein CASSLGTGGSYEQFF.

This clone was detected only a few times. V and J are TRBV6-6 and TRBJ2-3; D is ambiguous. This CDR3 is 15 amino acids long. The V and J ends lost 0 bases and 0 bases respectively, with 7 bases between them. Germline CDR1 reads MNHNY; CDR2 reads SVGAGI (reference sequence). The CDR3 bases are TGTGCCAGCAGTTACTCGGGCTACAGCACAGATACGCAGTATTTT. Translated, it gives CASSYSGYSTDTQYF.

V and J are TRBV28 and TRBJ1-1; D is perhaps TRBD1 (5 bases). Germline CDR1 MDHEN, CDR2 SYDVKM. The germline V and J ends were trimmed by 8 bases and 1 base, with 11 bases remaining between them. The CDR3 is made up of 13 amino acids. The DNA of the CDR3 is TGTGCCAGCGGCCGCGGGGCGAACACTGAAGCTTTCTTT. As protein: CASGRGANTEAFF.

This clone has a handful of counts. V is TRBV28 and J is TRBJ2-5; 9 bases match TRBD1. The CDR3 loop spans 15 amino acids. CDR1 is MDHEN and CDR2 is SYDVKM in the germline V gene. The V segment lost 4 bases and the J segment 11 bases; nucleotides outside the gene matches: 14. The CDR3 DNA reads TGTGCCAGCAGTTCACCGGGACAGGGAGGAGGAGAGCAGTACTTC. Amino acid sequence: CASSSPGQGGGEQYF.